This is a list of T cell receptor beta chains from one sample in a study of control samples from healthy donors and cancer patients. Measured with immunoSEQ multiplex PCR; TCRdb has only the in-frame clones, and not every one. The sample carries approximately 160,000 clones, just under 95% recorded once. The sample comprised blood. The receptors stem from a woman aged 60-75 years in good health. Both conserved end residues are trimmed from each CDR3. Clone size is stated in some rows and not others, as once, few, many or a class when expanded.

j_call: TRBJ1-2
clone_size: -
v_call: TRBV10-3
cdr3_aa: AISRGHDSSYGYT

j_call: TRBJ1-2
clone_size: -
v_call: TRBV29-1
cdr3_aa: SARGTGIHGYT

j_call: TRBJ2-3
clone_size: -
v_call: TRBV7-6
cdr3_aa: ASSWGLRTGGLDTQY

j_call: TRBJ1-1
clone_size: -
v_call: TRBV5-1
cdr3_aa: ASSLGLARGPSPWAF

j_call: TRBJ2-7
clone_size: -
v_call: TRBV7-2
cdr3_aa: ASSLAQGRYEQY

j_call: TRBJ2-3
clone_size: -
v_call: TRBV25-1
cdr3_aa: ASDKGQGIDTQY

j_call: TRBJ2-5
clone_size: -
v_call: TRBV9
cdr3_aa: ASSPGTSGGLRQETQY

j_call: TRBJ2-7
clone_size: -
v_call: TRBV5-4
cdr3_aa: ASSLAFSGVQY

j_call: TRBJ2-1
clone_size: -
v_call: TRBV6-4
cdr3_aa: ASSDGRDNEQF

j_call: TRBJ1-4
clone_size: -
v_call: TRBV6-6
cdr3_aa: ASKGEKLF

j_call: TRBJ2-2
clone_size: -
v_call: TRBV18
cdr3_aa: ASSPQGGDTGELF

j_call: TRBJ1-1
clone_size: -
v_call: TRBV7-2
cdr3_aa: ASSLNPGNTEAF

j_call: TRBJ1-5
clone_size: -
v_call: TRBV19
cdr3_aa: ASSIELRSNQPQH

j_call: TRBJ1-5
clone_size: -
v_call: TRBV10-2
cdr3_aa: ASSESGLNQPQH

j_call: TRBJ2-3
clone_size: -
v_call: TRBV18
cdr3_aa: ASSPRNLPTDTQY

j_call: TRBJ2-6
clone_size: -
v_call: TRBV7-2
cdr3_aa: ASSRRDRAVPGANVLT

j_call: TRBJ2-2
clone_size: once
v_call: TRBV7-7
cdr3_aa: ASSLVTAGANTGELF

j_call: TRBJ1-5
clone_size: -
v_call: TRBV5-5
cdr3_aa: ASSLEAGKKQPQH

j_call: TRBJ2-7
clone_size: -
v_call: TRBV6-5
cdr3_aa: ASSYSGDEQY

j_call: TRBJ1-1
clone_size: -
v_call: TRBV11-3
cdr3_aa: ASSFAGGTEAF

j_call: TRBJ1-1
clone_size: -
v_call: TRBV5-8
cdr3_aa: ASSQTGGAEAF

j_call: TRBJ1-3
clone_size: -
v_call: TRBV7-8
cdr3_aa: ASSLLGGPSGNTIY

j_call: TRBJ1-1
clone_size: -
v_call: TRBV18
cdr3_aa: ASSSQGAVEAF

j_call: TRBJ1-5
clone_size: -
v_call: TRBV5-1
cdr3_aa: ASSLGDVHQPQH

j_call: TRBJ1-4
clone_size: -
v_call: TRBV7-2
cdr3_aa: ASSGTVNEKLF

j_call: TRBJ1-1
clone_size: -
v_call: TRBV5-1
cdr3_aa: ASSTGGAPNTEAF

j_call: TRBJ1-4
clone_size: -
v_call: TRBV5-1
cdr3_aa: ASSSQSSGTNEKLF

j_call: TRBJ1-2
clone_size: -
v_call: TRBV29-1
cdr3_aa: SVEGQGAGHSGYT

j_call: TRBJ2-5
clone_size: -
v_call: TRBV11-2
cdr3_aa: ASSALSGEETQY

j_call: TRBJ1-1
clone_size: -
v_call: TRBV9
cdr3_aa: ASSANRAANTEAF

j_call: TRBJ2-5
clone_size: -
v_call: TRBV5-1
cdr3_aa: ASSFGQGRETQY

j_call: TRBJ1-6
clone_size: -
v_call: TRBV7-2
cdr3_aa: ASSLWTGGSPLH

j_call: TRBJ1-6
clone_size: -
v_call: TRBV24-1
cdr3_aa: ATFYNRAYSNSLH

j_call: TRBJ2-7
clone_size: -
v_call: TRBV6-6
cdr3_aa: ASSPRGSYEQY

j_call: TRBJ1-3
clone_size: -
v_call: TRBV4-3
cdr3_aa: ASSQEPAGTWGNTIY

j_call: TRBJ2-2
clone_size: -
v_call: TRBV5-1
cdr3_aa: ASTRTSGGAETGELF

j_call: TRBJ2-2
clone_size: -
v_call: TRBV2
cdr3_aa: ASEGDGGELF

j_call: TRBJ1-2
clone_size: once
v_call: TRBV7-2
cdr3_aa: ASSLGLEGQTNYGYT

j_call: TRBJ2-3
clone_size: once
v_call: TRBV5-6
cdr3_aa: ASSPPSTDTQY

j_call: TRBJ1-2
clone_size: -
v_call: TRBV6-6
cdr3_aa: ASSRRAGTLSYGYT

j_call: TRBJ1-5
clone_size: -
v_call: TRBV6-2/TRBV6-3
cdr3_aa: ASNPGPIYNQPQH

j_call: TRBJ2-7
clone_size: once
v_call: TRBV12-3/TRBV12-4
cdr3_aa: ASSRTDEQY

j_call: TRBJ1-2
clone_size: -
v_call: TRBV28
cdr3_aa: ASSLGQGALGGYT